This TCR beta chain came from a study of T-cell memory formation after mild COVID-19. Study information: TCR clusters largely stayed donor specific. Study observations and caveats: CD4+ contracting clones were mainly CM and EM; CD8+ ones, EMRA. SARS-CoV-2 specificity was not confirmed for second-wave clones peaking on day 37. Cross-reactive memory appears to have joined, as suggested by some responding clones showing up in pre-infection memory.

TCRdb reprocessed the 5' RACE reads via MiXCR and lists one record per CDR3 protein. Among about 130,000 distinct CDR3 sequences listed, 5% to 6.5% were seen once. This clonotype occurred a few times. The antigen is unknown. CDR1 is SGDLS and CDR2 is YYNGEE in the germline V gene. The CDR3 is 15 amino acids. Unmatched junction bases numbered 6, after V lost 3 bases and J lost 1 base. The V and J genes are TRBV9 and TRBJ2-5; 7 bases line up with TRBD2. The sample was PBMCs or a T cell subset sorted from them (not recorded which). The TCR was taken from an adult woman who had mild COVID-19 (a few samples of this study predate the infection). Cell type and time point are not known. As DNA, the CDR3 is TGTGCCAGCAGCGAGGCGGGGAGGGCCCAAGAGACCCAGTACTTC. This translates into CASSEAGRAQETQYF.